This T cell receptor beta chain is from a study of T cells after yellow fever vaccination. This CDR3 is built from 13 residues. In germline, CDR1 is DFQATT, CDR2 SNEGSKA (reference sequence). V was shortened by 6 bases and J by 4 bases, with 10 bases between the two germline ends. By 5'RACE template switching, TCR cDNA was produced, with a universal primer site and UMIs added in the process. Each CDR3 protein is one row after TCRdb ran MiXCR on the 5' RACE reads. The sample lists approximately 550,000 distinct CDR3 sequences, about a fifth occurring once. The material sequenced was PBMCs, taken 15 days after the yellow fever booster vaccination. The clonotype originates from a young man who received the YFV17D yellow fever vaccine. The chain recombines TRBV20-1 with TRBJ1-6; D is possibly TRBD1 (5 bases). Written as DNA, the CDR3 is TGCAGTGCGAGGAGGACATATAATTCACCCCTCCACTTT. Protein sequence: CSARRTYNSPLHF.